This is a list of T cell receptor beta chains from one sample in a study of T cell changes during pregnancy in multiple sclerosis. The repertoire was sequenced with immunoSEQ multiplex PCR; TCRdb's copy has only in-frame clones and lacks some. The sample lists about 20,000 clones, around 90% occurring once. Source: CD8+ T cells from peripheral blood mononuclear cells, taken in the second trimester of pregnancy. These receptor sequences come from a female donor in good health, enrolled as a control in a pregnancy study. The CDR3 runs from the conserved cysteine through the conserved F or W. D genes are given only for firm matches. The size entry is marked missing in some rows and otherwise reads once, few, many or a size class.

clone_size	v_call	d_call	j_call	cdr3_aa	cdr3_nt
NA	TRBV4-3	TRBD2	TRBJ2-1	CASSQDLPGTSGSYEQFF	TGCGCCAGCAGCCAAGATCTTCCGGGGACTAGCGGGAGCTATGAGCAGTTCTTC
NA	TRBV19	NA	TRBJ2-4	CASSSRSSDIQYF	TGTGCCAGTAGTTCCCGGAGTTCGGACATTCAGTACTTC
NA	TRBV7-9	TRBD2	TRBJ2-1	CASSLTIQRDYNEQFF	TGTGCCAGCAGCTTAACCATCCAGCGGGACTACAATGAGCAGTTCTTC
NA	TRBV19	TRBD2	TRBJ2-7	CASKVQLAGGSYEQYF	TGTGCCAGTAAGGTCCAACTAGCGGGAGGATCGTACGAGCAGTACTTC
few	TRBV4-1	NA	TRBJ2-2	CATTATGELFF	TGCGCCACGACAGCCACCGGGGAGCTGTTTTTT
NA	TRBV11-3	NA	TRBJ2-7	CASSGTRTTREQYF	TGTGCCAGCAGCGGGACGCGGACTACGCGCGAGCAGTACTTC
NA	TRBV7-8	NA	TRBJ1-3	CASSFTRPGEGNTIYF	TGTGCCAGCAGCTTCACCCGGCCGGGAGAAGGAAACACCATATATTTT
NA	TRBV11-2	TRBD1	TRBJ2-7	CASSLTGGAPYYEQYF	TGTGCCAGCAGCCTCACAGGGGGTGCACCATACTACGAGCAGTACTTC
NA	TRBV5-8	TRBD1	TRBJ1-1	CASTLGQGLSEAFF	TGTGCCAGCACCCTTGGACAGGGTTTAAGTGAAGCTTTCTTT
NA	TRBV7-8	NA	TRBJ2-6	CASSLTRTDPSGANVLTF	TGTGCCAGCAGCTTGACACGGACAGACCCTTCTGGGGCCAACGTCCTGACTTTC
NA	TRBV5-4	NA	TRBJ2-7	CASSRDSTPYEQYF	TGTGCCAGCAGCCGGGACTCAACTCCCTACGAGCAGTACTTC
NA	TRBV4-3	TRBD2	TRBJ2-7	CASSQVLAASYEQYF	TGCGCCAGCAGCCAAGTTCTAGCGGCCTCCTACGAGCAGTACTTC
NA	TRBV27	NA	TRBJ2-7	CASSLSVGAGGEQYF	TGTGCCAGCAGTTTATCGGTGGGAGCTGGTGGCGAGCAGTACTTC
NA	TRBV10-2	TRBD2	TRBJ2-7	CASSFPGTPNSGSNSYEQYF	TGCGCCAGCAGCTTCCCCGGGACACCAAATAGCGGGAGTAACTCCTACGAGCAGTACTTC
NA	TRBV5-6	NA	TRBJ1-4	CASSPGGATNEKLFF	TGTGCCAGCAGCCCAGGAGGGGCAACTAATGAAAAACTGTTTTTT
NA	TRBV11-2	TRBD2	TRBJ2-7	CASSAIAGGYYEQYF	TGTGCCAGCAGCGCCATAGCGGGAGGGTACTACGAGCAGTACTTC
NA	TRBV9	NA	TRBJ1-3	CASSVAGRVSGNTIYF	TGTGCCAGCAGCGTAGCTGGCAGGGTCTCTGGAAACACCATATATTTT
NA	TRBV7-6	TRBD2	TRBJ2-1	CASSLKLAGAYNEQFF	TGTGCCAGCAGCTTAAAGCTAGCGGGAGCTTACAATGAGCAGTTCTTC
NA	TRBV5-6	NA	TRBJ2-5	CASSFRGQGWEETQYF	TGTGCCAGCAGCTTCCGGGGTCAGGGGTGGGAAGAGACCCAGTACTTC
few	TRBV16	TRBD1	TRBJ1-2	CATLPGQGHGYTF	TGTGCCACTCTACCGGGACAGGGTCACGGCTACACCTTC
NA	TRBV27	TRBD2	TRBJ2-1	CASRRLAGPSSYNEQFF	TGTGCCAGCAGGAGGCTAGCGGGGCCTAGCTCCTACAATGAGCAGTTCTTC
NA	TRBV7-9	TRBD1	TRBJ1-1	CASSFGPGQGEAFF	TGTGCCAGCAGCTTCGGACCGGGACAGGGTGAAGCTTTCTTT
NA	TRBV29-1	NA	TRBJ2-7	CSARKNRVGSYEQYF	TGCAGCGCCCGCAAAAACAGGGTTGGGTCCTACGAGCAGTACTTC
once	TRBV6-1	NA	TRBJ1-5	CASSVTGNQPQHF	TGTGCCAGCAGTGTGACAGGCAATCAGCCCCAGCATTTT
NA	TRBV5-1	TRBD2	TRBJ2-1	CASSLSGIRNEQFF	TGCGCCAGCAGCTTGAGCGGGATCCGCAATGAGCAGTTCTTC
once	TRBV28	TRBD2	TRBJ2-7	CASSFLAGEPQYF	TGTGCCAGCAGTTTCTTAGCGGGAGAACCTCAGTACTTC
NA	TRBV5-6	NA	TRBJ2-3	CASSLAGSADTQYF	TGTGCCAGCAGCTTGGCCGGGAGTGCAGATACGCAGTATTTT
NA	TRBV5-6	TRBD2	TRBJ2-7	CASSVLAGDTYEQYF	TGTGCCAGCAGCGTGCTAGCGGGGGACACCTACGAGCAGTACTTC
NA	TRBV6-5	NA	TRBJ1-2	CASSLSTEGYTF	TGTGCCAGCAGCCTATCGACTGAAGGCTACACCTTC
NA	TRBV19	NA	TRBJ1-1	CASLLPGGTEAFF	TGTGCCAGTCTGCTGCCGGGGGGAACTGAAGCTTTCTTT
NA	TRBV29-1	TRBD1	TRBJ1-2	CSGRGQGRGYTF	TGCAGCGGCCGAGGACAGGGACGGGGCTACACCTTC
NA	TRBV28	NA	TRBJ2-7	CASSRVFSLSYEQYF	TGTGCCAGCAGCCGTGTATTTAGTCTCTCCTACGAGCAGTACTTC
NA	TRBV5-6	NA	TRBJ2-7	CASTFSRPYEQYF	TGTGCCAGCACCTTTTCGAGGCCGTACGAGCAGTACTTC
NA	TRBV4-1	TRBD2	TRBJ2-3	CASSQEVPAGSTDTQYF	TGCGCCAGCAGCCAAGAAGTCCCAGCGGGAAGCACAGATACGCAGTATTTT
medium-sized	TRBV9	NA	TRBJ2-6	CASSVETSSSGANVLTF	TGTGCCAGCAGCGTAGAGACAAGTTCATCTGGGGCCAACGTCCTGACTTTC
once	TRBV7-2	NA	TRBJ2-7	CASMEGSYEQYF	TGTGCCAGCATGGAGGGCTCCTACGAGCAGTACTTC
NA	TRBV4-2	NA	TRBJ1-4	CASSFRVENEKLFF	TGTGCCAGCAGCTTCCGGGTAGAAAATGAAAAACTGTTTTTT
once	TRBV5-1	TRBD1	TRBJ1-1	CASSPGQGRNTEAFF	TGCGCCAGCAGCCCAGGACAGGGGAGGAACACTGAAGCTTTCTTT
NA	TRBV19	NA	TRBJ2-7	CASSILPRGGSYEQYF	TGTGCCAGTAGTATCCTCCCCCGCGGAGGCTCCTACGAGCAGTACTTC
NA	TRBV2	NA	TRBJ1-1	CASRTDRNTEAFF	TGTGCCAGCAGAACGGACAGAAACACTGAAGCTTTCTTT
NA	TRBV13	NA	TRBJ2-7	CASSSAEGGHSSYEQYF	TGTGCCAGCAGCTCCGCGGAGGGCGGGCATAGCTCCTACGAGCAGTACTTC
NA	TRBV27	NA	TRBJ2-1	CASSGRGRLEQFF	TGTGCCAGCAGTGGAAGGGGTCGGCTTGAGCAGTTCTTC
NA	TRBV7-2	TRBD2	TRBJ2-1	CASSARDYSNEQFF	TGTGCCAGCAGCGCCAGGGACTACTCAAATGAGCAGTTCTTC
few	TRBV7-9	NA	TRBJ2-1	CASSLAVASYNEQFF	TGTGCCAGCAGCTTAGCGGTAGCGAGCTACAATGAGCAGTTCTTC
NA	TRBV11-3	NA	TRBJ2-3	CASSFDRITDTQYF	TGTGCCAGCAGCTTCGACAGGATCACAGATACGCAGTATTTT
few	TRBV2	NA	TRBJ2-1	CAGGINYNEQFF	TGTGCCGGAGGGATAAACTACAATGAGCAGTTCTTC
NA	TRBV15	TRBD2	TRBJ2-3	CATAKREYPDTQYF	TGTGCCACCGCGAAGCGGGAGTACCCAGATACGCAGTATTTT
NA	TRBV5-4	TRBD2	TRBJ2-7	CASSQGLAGGYEQYF	TGTGCCAGCAGCCAGGGACTAGCGGGAGGCTACGAGCAGTACTTC
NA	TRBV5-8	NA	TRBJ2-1	CASTPRRQNYNEQFF	TGTGCCAGCACCCCACGGAGGCAGAATTACAATGAGCAGTTCTTC